The 14 T cell receptor beta chains reported below all come from one sample, sequenced in a study of CD8 T cells in ankylosing spondylitis. Whole-study results and caveats: Seemingly distinctive of ankylosing spondylitis blood was a TCR beta motif formed by eight highly homologous variants.

These receptors have no known antigen. TCRdb reprocessed the 5' RACE reads with MiXCR, giving one entry per CDR3 protein. The sample comprises 470,000 or so distinct CDR3 sequences, 20% to 30% of which are singletons, and roughly 0.8% rests with the top ten. Sequencing input: blood, either unsorted or a sorted T cell fraction (not recorded which). These receptors were collected from a male donor with ankylosing spondylitis.

The chain carries TRBV12-3 or TRBV12-4 and TRBJ2-5; D call uncertain. The CDR3 sequence is 14 residues long. Trimming removed 5 bases at V and 1 base at J, with 11 bases between. CDR3 coding DNA: TGTGCCAGCAGTCCGCGGAACTCCCAAGAGACCCAGTACTTC. Residues: CASSPRNSQETQYF.

The rearrangement uses TRBV20-1 and TRBJ2-6, with D possibly TRBD1 on 5 matching bases. CDR1 and CDR2 (germline): DFQATT, SNEGSKA (reference sequence). V dropped 5 bases and J dropped 2 bases, with 10 bases sitting between them. This CDR3 has 14 amino acids. CDR3 sequence (DNA): TGCAGTGCTGAGACAGACACTGGGGCCAACGTCCTGACTTTC. Translated, it gives CSAETDTGANVLTF.

This clonotype was recorded only once. The chain carries TRBV20-1 and TRBJ2-5, with 13 positions matching TRBD2. The V gene's germline CDR1 is DFQATT and CDR2 SNEGSKA (reference sequence). V gave up 0 bases and J gave up 5 bases; unmatched junction bases: 9. The CDR3 has 17 amino acids. The CDR3 here is CSARDQGTSGRGETQYF. In DNA form, the CDR3 reads TGCAGTGCTAGAGATCAGGGAACTAGCGGGAGGGGGGAGACCCAGTACTTC.

The J gene is TRBJ2-1, the V gene TRBV20-1, with D possibly TRBD2 on 5 matching bases. The CDR3 contains 15 residues. V dropped 4 bases and J dropped 2 bases, with 15 bases sitting between them. Germline V gene sequence: CDR1 DFQATT, CDR2 SNEGSKA (reference sequence). The CDR3 DNA reads as TGCAGTGCTAACGGACTCCAAACGACCTACAATGAGCAGTTCTTC. Amino acids: CSANGLQTTYNEQFF.

The chain couples TRBV12-3 or TRBV12-4 to TRBJ2-5; D not certain. The V gene lost 3 bases and the J gene lost 5 bases, with 16 bases spanning the gap. This CDR3 is built from 15 residues. Here the CDR3 reads CASSFGVSPGETQYF. CDR3 nucleotide sequence: TGTGCCAGCAGTTTTGGGGTTTCTCCTGGGGAGACCCAGTACTTC.

In this sample, this clonotype turned up a few times. The CDR3 here is CASSLVGVRNTEAFF. The CDR3 coding sequence is TGCGCCAGCAGCTTGGTTGGGGTAAGGAACACTGAAGCTTTCTTT. The V call is TRBV5-1, the J call TRBJ1-1; no definite D call. Germline V gene sequence: CDR1 SGHRS, CDR2 YFSETQ. There are 15 residues in the CDR3. Trimming shortened V by 0 bases and J by 1 base, and 10 bases separated the two germline ends.

The J gene is TRBJ2-3, the V gene TRBV5-1; D unclear. V lost 2 bases to trimming and J lost 4 bases, with 8 bases between them. This CDR3 is 13 amino acids long. The germline V gene encodes CDR1 SGHRS and CDR2 YFSETQ. CDR3 loop: CASSFGTADTQYF. For the CDR3, the DNA is TGCGCCAGCAGCTTTGGCACGGCAGATACGCAGTATTTT.

The chain uses TRBV6-2 or TRBV6-3 and TRBJ1-1, with D unresolved. The germline V gene has CDR1 MNHEY and CDR2 SVGEGT. V dropped 2 bases and J dropped 0 bases, with 7 bases sitting between them. This CDR3 has 14 amino acids. This CDR3 is CASSYEGLNTEAFF. CDR3 in DNA: TGTGCCAGCAGTTACGAAGGGTTGAACACTGAAGCTTTCTTT.

A few counts support this clonotype. The rearrangement uses TRBV6-6 and TRBJ2-1; a weak D match, TRBD2 (5 bases). V lost 2 bases, J lost 6 bases, and 5 bases lay in between. Germline loops: CDR1 MNHNY, CDR2 SVGAGI (reference sequence). The CDR3 sequence is 12 residues long. The CDR3 protein is CASSYAGNEQFF. CDR3 in DNA: TGTGCCAGCAGTTACGCGGGCAATGAGCAGTTCTTC.

This clonotype showed up just a few times. The chain employs TRBV6-1 and TRBJ2-5; 11 bases match TRBD2. Germline V CDR1 and CDR2: MNHNS, SASEGT. The V segment lost 3 bases and the J segment 4 bases; nucleotides outside the gene matches: 1. The CDR3 is made up of 14 amino acids. CDR3 in DNA: TGTGCCAGCAGTGAGGGACTAGCGGTAGAGACCCAGTACTTC. As protein: CASSEGLAVETQYF.

This clonotype was seen at least ten times. The rearrangement joins TRBV12-3 or TRBV12-4 to TRBJ1-1; a weak D match, TRBD1 (5 bases). The CDR3 loop spans 15 amino acids. Trimming removed 6 bases at V and 0 bases at J, with 14 bases between. The CDR3 spells CASRRTGTLNTEAFF. CDR3 nucleotide sequence: TGTGCCAGCAGACGAACCGGGACGTTGAACACTGAAGCTTTCTTT.

The rearrangement uses TRBV7-9 and TRBJ2-3; maybe TRBD1 (5 bases). CDR1 is SEHNR, CDR2 FQNEAQ, per germline (reference sequence). The V end lost 4 bases, the J end lost 0 bases, and 11 bases lay between the germline ends. This CDR3 has 15 amino acids. CDR3 protein: CASSSNRPSTDTQYF. The CDR3 DNA follows: TGTGCCAGCAGCTCTAACAGGCCTAGCACAGATACGCAGTATTTT.

V usage is TRBV3-1 and J usage is TRBJ2-4; possible D gene TRBD1, 7 bases. Germline V gives CDR1 LGHDT, CDR2 YNNKEL (reference sequence). The V gene lost 8 bases and the J gene lost 1 base, with 12 bases spanning the gap. The length of the CDR3 is 14 residues. The CDR3 loop is CASGGGWAKNIQYF. The CDR3, as DNA: TGTGCCAGCGGAGGGGGCTGGGCCAAAAACATTCAGTACTTC.

This chain connects TRBV7-2 to TRBJ2-3; D call uncertain. This CDR3 has 13 amino acids. Trimming cost V 2 bases and J 2 bases, with 5 bases left between them. Germline CDR1 SGHTA, CDR2 FQGNSA. CDR3 bases: TGTGCCAGCAGCTTAACCTACACAGATACGCAGTATTTT. As protein: CASSLTYTDTQYF.